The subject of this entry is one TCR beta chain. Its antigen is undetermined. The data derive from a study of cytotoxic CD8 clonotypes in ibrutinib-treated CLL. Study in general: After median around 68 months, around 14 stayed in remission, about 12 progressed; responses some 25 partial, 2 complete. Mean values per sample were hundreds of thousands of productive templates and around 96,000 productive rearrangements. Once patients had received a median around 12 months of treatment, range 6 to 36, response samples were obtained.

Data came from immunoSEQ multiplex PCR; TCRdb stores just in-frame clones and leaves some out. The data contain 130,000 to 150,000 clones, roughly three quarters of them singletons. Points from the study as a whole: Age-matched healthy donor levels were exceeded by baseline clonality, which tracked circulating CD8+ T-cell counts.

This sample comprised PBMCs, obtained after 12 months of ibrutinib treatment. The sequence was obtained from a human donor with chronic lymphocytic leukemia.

CDR3 DNA: TGTGCCAGCAGCCCCGAATCCCACACTGAAGCTTTCTTT. This encodes CASSPESHTEAFF. V gene TRBV2 combines with J gene TRBJ1-1; D not certain. V shed 6 bases and J shed 3 bases, with 11 bases lying between them. The germline CDR1 and CDR2 sequences are SNHLY and FYNNEI. The CDR3 runs 13 residues.